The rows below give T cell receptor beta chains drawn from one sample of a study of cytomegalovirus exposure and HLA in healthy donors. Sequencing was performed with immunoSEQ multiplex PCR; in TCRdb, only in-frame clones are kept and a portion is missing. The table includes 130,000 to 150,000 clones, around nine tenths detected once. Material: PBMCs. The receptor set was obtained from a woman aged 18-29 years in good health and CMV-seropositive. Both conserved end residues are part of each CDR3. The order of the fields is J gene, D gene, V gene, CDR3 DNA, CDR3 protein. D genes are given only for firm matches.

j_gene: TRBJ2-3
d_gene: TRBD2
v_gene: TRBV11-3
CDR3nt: TGTGCCAGCAGCTCCGGACTAGCGGGAGGGCCGATAAAAGATACGCAGTATTTT
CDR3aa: CASSSGLAGGPIKDTQYF

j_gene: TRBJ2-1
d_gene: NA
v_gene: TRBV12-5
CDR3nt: TGTGCTAGTGGTTTGGTAGCGGCGGAGGGGCCCAATGAGCAGTTCTTC
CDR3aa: CASGLVAAEGPNEQFF

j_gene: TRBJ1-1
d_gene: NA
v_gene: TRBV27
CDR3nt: TGTGCCAGCAGTTTACTCGTACAGAACACTGAAGCTTTCTTT
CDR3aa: CASSLLVQNTEAFF

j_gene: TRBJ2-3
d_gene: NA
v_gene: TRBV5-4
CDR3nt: TGTGCCAGCAGCTCAGGAACGACAGATACGCAGTATTTT
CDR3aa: CASSSGTTDTQYF

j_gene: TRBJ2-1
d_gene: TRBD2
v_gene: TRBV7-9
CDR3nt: TGTGCCAGCAGCTTACAGCAGGGTCTAGCGGGGACCAATGAGCAGTTCTTC
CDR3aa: CASSLQQGLAGTNEQFF

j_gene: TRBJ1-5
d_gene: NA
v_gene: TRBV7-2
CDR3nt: TGTGCCAGCAGCTTAGGGCGGGATCAGCCCCAGCATTTT
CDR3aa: CASSLGRDQPQHF

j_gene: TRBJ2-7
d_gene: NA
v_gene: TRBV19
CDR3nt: TGTGCCAGTAGTAGGGCCGGCGGGACTCGCTCCTACGAGCAGTACTTC
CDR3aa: CASSRAGGTRSYEQYF

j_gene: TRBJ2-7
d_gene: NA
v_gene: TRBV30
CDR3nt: TGTGCCTGGAATACAAAACCTTTTGAGCAGTACTTC
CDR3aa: CAWNTKPFEQYF

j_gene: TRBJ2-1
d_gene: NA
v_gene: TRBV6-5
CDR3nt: TGTGCCAGCAGTTATCGATGGAGCTCCTACAATGAGCAGTTCTTC
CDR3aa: CASSYRWSSYNEQFF

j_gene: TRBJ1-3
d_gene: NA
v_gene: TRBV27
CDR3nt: TGTGCCAGCAGTTCAACCAGGGGCTCTGGAAACACCATATATTTT
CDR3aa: CASSSTRGSGNTIYF

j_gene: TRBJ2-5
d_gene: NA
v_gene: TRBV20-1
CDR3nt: TGCAGTGCAGTAGCGGAAGAGACCCAGTACTTC
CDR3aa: CSAVAEETQYF

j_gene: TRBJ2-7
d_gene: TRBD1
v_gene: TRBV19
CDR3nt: TGTGCCAGTAGTACCACAGGGGGCAACGAGCAGTACTTC
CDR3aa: CASSTTGGNEQYF

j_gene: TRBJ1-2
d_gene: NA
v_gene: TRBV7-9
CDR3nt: TGTGCCAGCAGCCCGCGGGACCCTCATCGATATGGCTACACCTTC
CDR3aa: CASSPRDPHRYGYTF

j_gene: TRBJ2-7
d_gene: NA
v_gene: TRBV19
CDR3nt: TGTGCCAGTAGTATTAGCGTAATAGGATACGAGCAGTACTTC
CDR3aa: CASSISVIGYEQYF

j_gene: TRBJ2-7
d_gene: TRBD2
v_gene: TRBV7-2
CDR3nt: TGTGCCAGCAGCTTCGGCGGGAGAGCATACGAGCAGTACTTC
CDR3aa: CASSFGGRAYEQYF

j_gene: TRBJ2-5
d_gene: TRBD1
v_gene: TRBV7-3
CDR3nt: TGTGCCAGCAGCCCAAGGGGACAGTGGCAAGAGACCCAGTACTTC
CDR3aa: CASSPRGQWQETQYF

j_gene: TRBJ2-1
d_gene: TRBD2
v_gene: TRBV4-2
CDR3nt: TGTGCCAGCAGCCAAGTATTGGCGGGAGGTAACAATGAGCAGTTCTTC
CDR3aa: CASSQVLAGGNNEQFF

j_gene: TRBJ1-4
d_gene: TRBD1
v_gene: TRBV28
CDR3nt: TGTGCCAGCAGTTCGATCACAGGGGGCGTAGGTGAAAAACTGTTTTTT
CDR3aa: CASSSITGGVGEKLFF

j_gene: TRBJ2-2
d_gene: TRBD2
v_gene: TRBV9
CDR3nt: TGTGCCAGCAGCGTAGGGGAGTCTAGCGGTTTGTTCGGGGAGCTGTTTTTT
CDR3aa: CASSVGESSGLFGELFF

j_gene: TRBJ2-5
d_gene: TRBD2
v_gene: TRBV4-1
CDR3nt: TGCGCCAGCAGCCCACATTGGACTAGCAGCCAAGAGACCCAGTACTTC
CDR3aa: CASSPHWTSSQETQYF

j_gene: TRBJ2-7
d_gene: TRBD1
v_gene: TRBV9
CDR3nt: TGTGCCAGCAGCGCCGAGGACAGGGCGAGATACGAGCAGTACTTC
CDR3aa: CASSAEDRARYEQYF

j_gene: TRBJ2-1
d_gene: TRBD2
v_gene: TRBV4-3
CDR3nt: TGCGCCAGCAGCCAGGTCGGGACTAGCGGGAAAGGCGAGCAGTTCTTC
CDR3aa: CASSQVGTSGKGEQFF

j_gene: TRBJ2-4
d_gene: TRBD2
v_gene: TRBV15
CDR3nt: TGTGCCACCAGCAGACGGGGCGCGGGAGGTAACATTCAGTACTTC
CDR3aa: CATSRRGAGGNIQYF

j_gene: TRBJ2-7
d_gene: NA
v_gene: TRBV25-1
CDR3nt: TGTGCCAGCAGTTGGCAGAACCGCTACGAGCAGTACTTC
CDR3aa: CASSWQNRYEQYF